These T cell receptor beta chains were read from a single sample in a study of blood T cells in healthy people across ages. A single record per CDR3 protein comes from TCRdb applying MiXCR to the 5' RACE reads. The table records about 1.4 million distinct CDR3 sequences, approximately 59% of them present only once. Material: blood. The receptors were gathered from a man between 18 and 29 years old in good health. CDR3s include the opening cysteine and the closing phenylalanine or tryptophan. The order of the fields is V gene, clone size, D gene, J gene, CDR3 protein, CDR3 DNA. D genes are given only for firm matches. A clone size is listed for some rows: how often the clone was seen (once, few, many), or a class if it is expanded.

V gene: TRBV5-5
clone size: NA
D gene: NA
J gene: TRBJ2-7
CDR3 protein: CASSSPYSYEQYF
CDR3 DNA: TGTGCCAGCAGCTCACCCTACTCCTACGAGCAGTACTTC

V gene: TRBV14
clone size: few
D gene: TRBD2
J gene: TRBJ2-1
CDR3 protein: CASRSGGSGPNEQFF
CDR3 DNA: TGTGCCAGCAGGTCCGGCGGGAGCGGCCCGAATGAGCAGTTCTTC

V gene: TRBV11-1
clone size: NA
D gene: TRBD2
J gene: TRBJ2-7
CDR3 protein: CASSLGTSGTSIQYEQYF
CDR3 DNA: TGTGCCAGCAGCCTCGGGACTAGCGGGACTTCTATACAGTACGAGCAGTACTTC

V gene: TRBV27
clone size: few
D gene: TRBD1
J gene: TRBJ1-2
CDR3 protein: CASSPGQGWGGYTF
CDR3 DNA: TGTGCCAGCAGCCCTGGACAGGGATGGGGAGGCTACACCTTC

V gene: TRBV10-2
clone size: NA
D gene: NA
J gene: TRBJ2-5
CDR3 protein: CASGDLNYNQETQYF
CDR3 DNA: TGCGCCAGTGGAGACTTGAACTACAACCAAGAGACCCAGTACTTC

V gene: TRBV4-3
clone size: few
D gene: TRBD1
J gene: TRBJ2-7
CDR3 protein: CASSQDLGQGAYEQYF
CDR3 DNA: TGCGCCAGCAGCCAAGATTTGGGGCAGGGGGCATACGAGCAGTACTTC

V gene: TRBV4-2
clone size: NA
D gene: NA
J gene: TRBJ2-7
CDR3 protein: CASSQDGKGYEQYF
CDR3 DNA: TGTGCCAGCAGCCAAGATGGGAAAGGCTACGAGCAGTACTTC

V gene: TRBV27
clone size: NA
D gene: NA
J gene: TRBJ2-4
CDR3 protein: CASSSNRDSFGNIQYF
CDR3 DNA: TGTGCCAGCAGTTCAAACCGGGACTCCTTCGGAAACATTCAGTACTTC

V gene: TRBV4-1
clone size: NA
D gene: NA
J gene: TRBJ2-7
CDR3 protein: CASSLQGLRSNEQYF
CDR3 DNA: TGCGCCAGCAGTCTTCAGGGCCTTCGTAGCAATGAGCAGTACTTC

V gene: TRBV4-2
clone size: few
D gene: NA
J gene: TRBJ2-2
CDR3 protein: CASSQGGGGTGELFF
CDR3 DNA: TGTGCCAGCAGCCAAGGGGGCGGAGGGACCGGGGAGCTGTTTTTT

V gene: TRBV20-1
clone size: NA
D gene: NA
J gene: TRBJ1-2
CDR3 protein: CSAPSPQGYTF
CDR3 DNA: TGCAGTGCTCCAAGTCCCCAGGGCTACACCTTC

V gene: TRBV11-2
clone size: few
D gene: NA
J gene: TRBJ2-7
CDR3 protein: CASSDPGVRSSEQYF
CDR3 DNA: TGTGCCAGCAGCGATCCGGGAGTCCGTTCGAGCGAGCAGTACTTC

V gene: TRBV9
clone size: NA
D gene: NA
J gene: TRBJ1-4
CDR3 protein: CASRATEAEKLFF
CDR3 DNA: TGTGCCAGCAGGGCGACAGAAGCTGAAAAACTGTTTTTT

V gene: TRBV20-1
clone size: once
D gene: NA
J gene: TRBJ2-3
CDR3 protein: CSASQDSSTDTQYF
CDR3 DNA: TGCAGTGCTAGTCAGGATTCTAGCACAGATACGCAGTATTTT

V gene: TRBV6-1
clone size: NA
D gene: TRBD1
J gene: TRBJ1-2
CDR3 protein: CASRWTGQGGGYTF
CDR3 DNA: TGTGCCAGCAGATGGACGGGACAGGGAGGCGGCTACACCTTC

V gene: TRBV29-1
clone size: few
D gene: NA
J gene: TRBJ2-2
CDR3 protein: CSVELDPGTGELFF
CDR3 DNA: TGCAGCGTTGAACTGGACCCGGGCACCGGGGAGCTGTTTTTT

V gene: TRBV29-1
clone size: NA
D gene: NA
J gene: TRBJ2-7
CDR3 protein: CSVVSGPYEQYF
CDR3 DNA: TGCAGCGTTGTTTCAGGCCCCTACGAGCAGTACTTC

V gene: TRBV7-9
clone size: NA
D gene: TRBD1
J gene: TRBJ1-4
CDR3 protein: CASNRQGKNEKLFF
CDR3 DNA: TGTGCCAGCAACCGACAGGGGAAAAATGAAAAACTGTTTTTT

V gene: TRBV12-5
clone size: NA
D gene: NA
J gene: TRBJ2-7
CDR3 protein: CASARPGVTCGQYF
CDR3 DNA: TGTGCTAGTGCTCGACCCGGGGTTACCTGTGGGCAGTACTTC

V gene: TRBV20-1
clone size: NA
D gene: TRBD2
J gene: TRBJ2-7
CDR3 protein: CSASGTRGPEQYF
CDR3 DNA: TGCAGTGCTAGCGGGACTAGAGGTCCCGAGCAGTACTTC

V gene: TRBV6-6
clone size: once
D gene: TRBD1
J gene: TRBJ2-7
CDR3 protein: CASSLTSGTGNGYEQYF
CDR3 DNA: TGTGCCAGCAGCCTAACCTCCGGGACAGGGAATGGCTACGAGCAGTACTTC

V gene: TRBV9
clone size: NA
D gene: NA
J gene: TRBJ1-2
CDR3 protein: CASEGLSSYTF
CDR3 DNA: TGTGCCAGCGAGGGACTCTCGAGCTACACCTTC

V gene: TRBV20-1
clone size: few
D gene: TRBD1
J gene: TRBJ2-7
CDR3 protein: CSATRQGQTYEQYF
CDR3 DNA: TGCAGTGCTACCCGACAGGGTCAGACCTACGAGCAGTACTTC

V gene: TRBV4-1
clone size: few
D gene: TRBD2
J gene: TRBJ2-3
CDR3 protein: CASSQDVAGITDTQYF
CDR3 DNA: TGCGCCAGCAGCCAAGATGTAGCGGGGATAACAGATACGCAGTATTTT

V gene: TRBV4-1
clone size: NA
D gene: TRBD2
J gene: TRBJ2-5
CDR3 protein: CASSLTPGLAGETQYF
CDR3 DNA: TGCGCCAGCAGCCTAACTCCGGGACTAGCGGGAGAGACCCAGTACTTC

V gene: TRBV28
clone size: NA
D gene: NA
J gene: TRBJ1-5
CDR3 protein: CASRLGEPQHF
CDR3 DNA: TGTGCCAGCAGACTTGGTGAGCCCCAGCATTTT

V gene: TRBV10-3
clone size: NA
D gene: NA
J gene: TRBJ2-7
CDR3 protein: CAIRSPEQVGEQYF
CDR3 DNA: TGTGCCATCCGTTCGCCGGAGCAAGTTGGGGAGCAGTACTTC

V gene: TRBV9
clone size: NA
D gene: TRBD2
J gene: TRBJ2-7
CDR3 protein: CASSSRLAGAGEQYF
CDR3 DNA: TGTGCCAGCAGCTCAAGACTAGCGGGAGCTGGCGAGCAGTACTTC

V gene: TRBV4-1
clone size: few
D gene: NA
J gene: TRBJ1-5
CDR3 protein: CASSQEDYQPQHF
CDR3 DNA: TGCGCCAGCAGCCAAGAGGATTATCAGCCCCAGCATTTT